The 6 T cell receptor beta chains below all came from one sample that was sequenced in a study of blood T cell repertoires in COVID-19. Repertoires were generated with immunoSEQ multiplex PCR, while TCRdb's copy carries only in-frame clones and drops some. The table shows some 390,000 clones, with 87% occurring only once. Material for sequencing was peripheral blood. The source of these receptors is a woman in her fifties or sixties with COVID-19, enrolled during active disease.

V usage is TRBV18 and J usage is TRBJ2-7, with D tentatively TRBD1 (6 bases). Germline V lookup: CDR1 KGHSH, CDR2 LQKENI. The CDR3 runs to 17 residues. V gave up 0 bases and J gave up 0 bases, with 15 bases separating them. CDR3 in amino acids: CASSPPPTGFGSYEQYF. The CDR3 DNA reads TGTGCCAGCTCACCACCCCCTACAGGGTTCGGCTCCTACGAGCAGTACTTC.

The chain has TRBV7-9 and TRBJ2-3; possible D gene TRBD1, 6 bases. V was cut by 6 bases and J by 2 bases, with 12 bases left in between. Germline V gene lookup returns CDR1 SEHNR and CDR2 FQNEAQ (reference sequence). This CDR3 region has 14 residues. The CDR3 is CASSARGSTDTQYF. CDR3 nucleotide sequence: TGTGCCAGCAGTGCAAGGGGGTCCACAGATACGCAGTATTTT.

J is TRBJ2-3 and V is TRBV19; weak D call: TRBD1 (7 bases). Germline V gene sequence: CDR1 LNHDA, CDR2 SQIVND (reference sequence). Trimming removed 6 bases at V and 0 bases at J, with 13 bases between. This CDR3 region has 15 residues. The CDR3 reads CASSSTGTSTDTQYF. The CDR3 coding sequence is TGTGCCAGTAGCTCGACAGGGACTAGCACAGATACGCAGTATTTT. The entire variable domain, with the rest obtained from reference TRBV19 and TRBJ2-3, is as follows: DGGITQSPKYLFRKEGQNVTLSCEQNLNHDAMYWYRQDPGQGLRLIYYSQIVNDFQKGDIAEGYSVSREKKESFPLTVTSAQKNPTAFYLCASSSTGTSTDTQYFGPGTRLTVL.

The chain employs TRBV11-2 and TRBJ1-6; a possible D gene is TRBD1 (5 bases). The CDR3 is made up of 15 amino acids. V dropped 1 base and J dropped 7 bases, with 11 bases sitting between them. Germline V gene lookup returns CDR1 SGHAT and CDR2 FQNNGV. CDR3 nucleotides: TGTGCCAGCAGCTTAGCGGCAGGGAGGAATTCACCCCTCCACTTT. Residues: CASSLAAGRNSPLHF. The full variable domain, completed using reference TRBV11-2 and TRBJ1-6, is EAGVAQSPRYKIIEKRQSVAFWCNPISGHATLYWYQQILGQGPKLLIQFQNNGVVDDSQLPKDRFSAERLKGVDSTLKIQPAKLEDSAVYLCASSLAAGRNSPLHFGNGTRLTVT.

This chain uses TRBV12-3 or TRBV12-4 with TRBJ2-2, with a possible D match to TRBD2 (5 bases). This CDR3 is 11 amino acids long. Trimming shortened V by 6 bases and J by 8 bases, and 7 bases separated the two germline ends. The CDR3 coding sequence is TGTGCCAGCAGACTAGGGGGGGAGCTGTTTTTT. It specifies CASRLGGELFF.

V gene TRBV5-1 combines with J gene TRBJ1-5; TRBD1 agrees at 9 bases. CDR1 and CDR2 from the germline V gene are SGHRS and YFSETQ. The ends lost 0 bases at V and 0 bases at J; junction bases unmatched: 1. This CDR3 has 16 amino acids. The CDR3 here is CASSLGTGVSNQPQHF. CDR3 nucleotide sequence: TGCGCCAGCAGCTTGGGGACAGGGGTTAGCAATCAGCCCCAGCATTTT.